This TCR beta chain was found in a study of T-cell memory formation after mild COVID-19. General observations from the study: Contracting clones localized mainly to CM and EM when CD4+ and mainly to EMRA when CD8+. CD4/CD8 balance held among clones contracting day 15 to 85, and later expanders leaned CD4+.

Sample barcodes and UMIs were carried by the TCR alpha and TCR beta cDNA libraries that 5'RACE generated with constant-segment primers. TCRdb redid the calling of the 5' RACE reads with MiXCR, one entry per CDR3 protein. The data contain 250,000 or so distinct CDR3 sequences, about 20% of them singletons. The V end was cut by 3 bases, the J end by 0 bases, with 12 bases between. Germline V lookup: CDR1 SEHNR, CDR2 FQNEAQ (reference sequence). The CDR3 runs to 16 residues. Turning to this clonotype: Antigen unknown.

V gene TRBV7-9 combines with J gene TRBJ1-3, with D perhaps TRBD1 (5 bases). Source material: PBMCs or a T cell subset sorted from them (not recorded which). The sequence derives from a man between 18 and 35 years old who had mild COVID-19 (a few samples of this study predate the infection). Cell type and time point are not known. The CDR3 here is CASSFGRATSGNTIYF. CDR3 sequence (DNA): TGTGCCAGCAGCTTCGGCAGGGCCACCTCTGGAAACACCATATATTTT.